Following are 11 T cell receptor beta chains from one sample sequenced in a study of persistence of HIV-infected CD4 T cells. Stimulation used around 10 ug/mL lysate from CMV-infected fibroblasts. Memory cells lacking CD40L and CD69 with high CD45RO were sorted. These receptors lack a known antigen. Sequencing used immunoSEQ version 4 in survey mode. Here immunoSEQ multiplex PCR was the method, and the copy in TCRdb shows in-frame clones only, minus some. The repertoire holds 50,000 or so clones, with more than 70% as singletons. The sequencing here drew on CD4+ T cells sorted from PBMCs after roughly 17-hour stimulation, taken from a patient who received antiretroviral therapy. These receptors were taken from an adult man with HIV who was CMV-seropositive.

The chain combines TRBV5-1 with TRBJ1-1; no clear D gene. Deletions cut 4 bases from V and 1 base from J, with 11 bases between. Germline V gene lookup returns CDR1 SGHRS and CDR2 YFSETQ. This CDR3 has 14 amino acids. The CDR3 reads CASSPDTRNTEAFF. In nucleotides, the CDR3 is TGCGCCAGCAGCCCCGACACAAGGAACACTGAAGCTTTCTTT.

This chain joins TRBV6-6 and TRBJ1-1; D gene ambiguous. CDR1 is MNHNY, CDR2 SVGAGI, per germline (reference sequence). V was cut by 6 bases and J by 1 base, with 12 bases left in between. The CDR3 sequence is 14 residues long. CDR3 nucleotides: TGTGCCAGCAGCCGACTGGAGGGGAACACTGAAGCTTTCTTT. As protein: CASSRLEGNTEAFF.

V usage is TRBV6-5 and J usage is TRBJ2-2, with 9 bases lining up with TRBD1. With 8 bases clipped from V and 5 bases from J, the junction kept 9 bases outside the gene matches. The germline V gene encodes CDR1 MNHEY and CDR2 SVGAGI. The CDR3 runs to 15 residues. CDR3 DNA: TGTGCCAGCCTTTTGACAGGGGGAAGGACCGGGGAGCTGTTTTTT. Translating it yields CASLLTGGRTGELFF.

The gene calls are TRBV29-1 and TRBJ1-2; the match to TRBD1 covers 8 bases. Trimming cost V 2 bases and J 5 bases; bases outside gene matches: 7. The CDR3 totals 14 residues. Germline values: CDR1 SQVTM, CDR2 ANQGSEA. In DNA form, the CDR3 reads TGCAGCGTTGAACAGGGGGCACTAGGGTATGGCTACACCTTC. It yields the protein CSVEQGALGYGYTF.

The gene calls are TRBV7-2 and TRBJ1-1; D call uncertain. Germline assignment: CDR1 SGHTA and CDR2 FQGNSA. The CDR3 totals 14 residues. Trimming removed 2 bases from V and 1 base from J, with 8 bases in between. The CDR3 nucleotides read TGTGCCAGCAGCTTAAATTGGGGGAACACTGAAGCTTTCTTT. Its protein is CASSLNWGNTEAFF.

The chain combines TRBV7-3 with TRBJ2-1; D is uncertain. The V end was cut by 2 bases, the J end by 0 bases, with 11 bases between. Germline loops: CDR1 SGHTA, CDR2 FQGTGA. The CDR3 sequence is 16 residues long. The CDR3 sequence is CASSLSPASSYNEQFF. The CDR3 DNA is TGTGCCAGCAGCTTATCGCCGGCTAGCTCCTACAATGAGCAGTTCTTC.

The rearrangement joins TRBV30 to TRBJ2-7; D possibly uses TRBD1 or TRBD2 (6 bases each). V shed 2 bases and J shed 3 bases, with 14 bases lying between them. CDR3 size: 14 residues. Germline CDR1 reads GTSNPN; CDR2 reads SVGIG (reference sequence). The CDR3 sequence: CAWSPQGLLYEQYF. CDR3 nucleotide sequence: TGTGCCTGGAGTCCACAGGGACTGCTCTACGAGCAGTACTTC.

The chain joins TRBV5-5 to TRBJ1-5; D not resolved. The V end lost 7 bases, the J end lost 0 bases, and 11 bases lay between the germline ends. Germline V lookup: CDR1 SGHKS, CDR2 YYEKEE (reference sequence). The CDR3 contains 14 residues. CDR3 DNA sequence: TGTGCCAGCCGGCTAGCGGATAGCAATCAGCCCCAGCATTTT. Translation: CASRLADSNQPQHF.

Only one count was recorded for this clone. The CDR3 DNA reads TGTGCCAGCAGCGCCCGGACTAGCGGTGGGGCAGATACGCAGTATTTT. The encoded protein is CASSARTSGGADTQYF. The chain carries TRBV7-2 and TRBJ2-3; 10 bases align to TRBD2. V lost 5 bases to trimming and J lost 4 bases; unmatched junction nucleotides: 9. In germline, CDR1 is SGHTA, CDR2 FQGNSA. The CDR3 is made up of 16 amino acids. Based on the CDR3 plus reference TRBV7-2 and TRBJ2-3, the full variable domain is GAGVSQSPSNKVTEKGKDVELRCDPISGHTALYWYRQSLGQGLEFLIYFQGNSAPDKSGLPSDRFSAERTGGSVSTLTIQRTQQEDSAVYLCASSARTSGGADTQYFGPGTRLTVL.

The chain carries TRBV6-5 and TRBJ1-1, with D unresolved. The CDR3 loop spans 15 amino acids. Germline values: CDR1 MNHEY, CDR2 SVGAGI. The ends were cut back, 0 bases at V and 0 bases at J, with 8 bases in the middle. This CDR3 reads CASSYSSKVNTEAFF. The CDR3 nucleotides read TGTGCCAGCAGTTACTCGAGTAAGGTGAACACTGAAGCTTTCTTT.

The chain employs TRBV7-9 and TRBJ2-5, with D perhaps matching TRBD1 or TRBD2 (5 bases each). The CDR3 covers 14 residues. V lost 5 bases and J lost 5, with 15 bases in between. From germline, CDR1 is SEHNR and CDR2 FQNEAQ (reference sequence). CDR3 in amino acids: CASSLSGTAETQYF. CDR3 DNA sequence: TGTGCCAGCAGCCTCAGTGGGACCGCGGAGACCCAGTACTTC.